The 8 T cell receptor beta chains in this list originate from one sample, sequenced in a study of Graves' ophthalmopathy and Graves' hyperthyroidism. Amplifying from RNA transcripts, the study obtained TCR beta CDR3 regions. An initial RT-PCR round employing HTBI primers preceded a second-round multiplex PCR. TCRdb processed the multiplex PCR reads anew with MiXCR; each CDR3 protein has one entry. The sample contains some 240,000 distinct CDR3 sequences, roughly 50% of which appear only once. Sequenced: peripheral blood. The receptors originated from an adult man with Graves' ophthalmopathy.

This clonotype has just a few counts. The J gene is TRBJ2-2, the V gene TRBV7-9; D uncertain. Trimming cost V 0 bases and J 2 bases, with 13 bases left between them. The CDR3 covers 17 residues. CDR1 SEHNR and CDR2 FQNEAQ come from the germline V gene (reference sequence). The CDR3 region is CASSLAGRKSNTGELFF. CDR3 nucleotide sequence: TGTGCCAGCAGCTTAGCAGGGCGCAAGTCAAACACCGGGGAGCTGTTTTTT. Filled out from reference TRBV7-9 and TRBJ2-2, the complete variable domain reads DTGVSQNPRHKITKRGQNVTFRCDPISEHNRLYWYRQTLGQGPEFLTYFQNEAQLEKSRLLSDRFSAERPKGSFSTLEIQRTEQGDSAMYLCASSLAGRKSNTGELFFGEGSRLTVL.

This clonotype occurred many times. The gene calls are TRBV6-5 and TRBJ1-1; D is unclear. Trimming removed 6 bases at V and 7 bases at J, with 15 bases between. Germline CDR1 and CDR2: MNHEY and SVGAGI. The CDR3 is 13 residues long. This CDR3 reads CASRLTTGYEAFF. Written as DNA, the CDR3 is TGTGCCAGCAGATTGACGACGGGGTATGAAGCTTTCTTT.

The V and J genes are TRBV2 and TRBJ1-4; TRBD1 agrees at 9 bases. V dropped 5 bases and J dropped 5; count of bases not matched to a gene: 6. CDR1 and CDR2 from the germline V gene are SNHLY and FYNNEI. This CDR3 region has 15 residues. CDR3 in DNA: TGTGCCAGCAGTACCGGACAGGGGAGGAATGAAAAACTGTTTTTT. Its translation: CASSTGQGRNEKLFF. Complete variable domain (other parts from reference TRBV2 and TRBJ1-4): EPEVTQTPSHQVTQMGQEVILRCVPISNHLYFYWYRQILGQKVEFLVSFYNNEISEKSEIFDDQFSVERPDGSNFTLKIRSTKLEDSAMYFCASSTGQGRNEKLFFGSGTQLSVL.

The chain couples TRBV7-8 to TRBJ1-1; D might be TRBD1 (6 bases). Trimming cost V 8 bases and J 4 bases, with 14 bases left between them. Germline CDR1 and CDR2: SGHVS and FQNEAQ. This CDR3 is 13 amino acids long. The CDR3 is CASYFTRGTEAFF. DNA of the CDR3: TGTGCCAGCTACTTTACCAGGGGCACTGAAGCTTTCTTT.

V and J are TRBV20-1 and TRBJ2-7; D is perhaps TRBD1 or TRBD2 (5 bases each). With 4 bases removed from V and 3 bases from J, the gap between germline ends came to 16 bases. Per the germline V gene, CDR1 is DFQATT and CDR2 is SNEGSKA (reference sequence). The CDR3 runs to 14 residues. CDR3 protein: CSATFRDGSYEQYF. The CDR3 DNA is TGCAGTGCTACGTTCCGGGACGGTAGCTACGAGCAGTACTTC.

V and J are TRBV10-3 and TRBJ2-7; D is ambiguous. The CDR3 runs to 12 residues. Trimming pared 10 bases from V and 0 bases from J, leaving 10 bases between. CDR1 and CDR2 from the germline V gene are ENHRY and SYGVKD. The CDR3 loop reads CANEGCSYEQYF. CDR3 DNA sequence: TGTGCCAACGAAGGGTGCTCCTACGAGCAGTACTTC.

This clonotype has ten or more counts. The chain recombines TRBV19 with TRBJ2-6; D is ambiguous. Germline V CDR1 and CDR2: LNHDA, SQIVND (reference sequence). V dropped 6 bases and J dropped 2 bases, with 5 bases sitting between them. The CDR3 is made up of 13 amino acids. CDR3 amino acids: CASRSAGANVLTF. For the CDR3, the DNA is TGTGCCAGTAGGTCGGCTGGGGCCAACGTCCTGACTTTC.

The rearrangement uses TRBV7-9 and TRBJ1-4, with a tentative D call TRBD1 (5 bases). This CDR3 spans 17 amino acids. V lost 4 bases and J lost 3, with 18 bases in between. Looked up from germline, CDR1 is SEHNR and CDR2 is FQNEAQ (reference sequence). In nucleotides, the CDR3 is TGTGCCAGCAGCTCCGGGGACCCACGGGGTCCTAATGAAAAACTGTTTTTT. Translated, it gives CASSSGDPRGPNEKLFF.